Following are 26 T cell receptor beta chains from one sample sequenced in a study of T-cell reconstitution after alpha-beta-depleted transplantation in children. It was with unique molecular identifiers that the TCRbeta library was prepared. MiXCR, applied by TCRdb to the PCR reads, yields one record per CDR3 protein. The profile covers some 440,000 distinct CDR3 sequences, with about 17% appearing a single time and 25% to 35% taken by the ten largest. The sequences come from PBMCs, mostly from graft donor cells, collected 360 days after TCRalphabeta/CD19-depleted stem cell transplant. These TCRs come from a boy under three years old who had a stem cell transplant for Wiskott-Aldrich syndrome, so the T cells may come from the graft donor.

In its sample, this clonotype was seen a few times. The rearrangement links TRBV4-2 to TRBJ1-6; D perhaps matches TRBD1 (6 bases). The CDR3 is 16 residues long. Trimming took 0 bases from V and 5 from J, leaving 11 bases between them. The germline gives CDR1 LGHNA, CDR2 YNFKEQ. The CDR3 sequence: CASSQEGGRNNSPLHF. The CDR3 nucleotides read TGTGCCAGCAGCCAAGAAGGGGGGCGCAATAATTCACCCCTCCACTTT.

The chain links TRBV4-3 to TRBJ2-7; 7 bases agree with TRBD2. The V segment lost 1 base and the J segment 2 bases; nucleotides outside the gene matches: 8. The CDR3 totals 16 residues. Germline values: CDR1 LGHNA, CDR2 YSLEER. CDR3 bases: TGCGCCAGCAGCCAAGTGGCCGGGAGGTCTGCCTACGAGCAGTACTTC. This gives the protein CASSQVAGRSAYEQYF.

The rearrangement uses TRBV6-5 and TRBJ1-1, with 9 nucleotides matching TRBD1. Per the germline V gene, CDR1 is MNHEY and CDR2 is SVGAGI. The V and J ends lost 4 bases and 0 bases, in that order; junction bases with no gene match: 3. This CDR3 comprises 15 residues. CDR3 nucleotide sequence: TGTGCCAGCAGTTTACAGGGGGCCATGAACACTGAAGCTTTCTTT. Residues: CASSLQGAMNTEAFF.

This clonotype was counted a few times. This chain uses TRBV4-1 with TRBJ2-5; 9 nucleotides agree with TRBD1. The CDR3 has 15 residues. The trim removed 1 base at V and 7 bases at J, leaving 7 bases unmatched. Germline V lookup: CDR1 MGHRA, CDR2 YSYEKL. This CDR3 reads CASSQVDRGIGTQYF. As DNA, the CDR3 is TGCGCCAGCAGCCAAGTGGACAGGGGCATTGGGACCCAGTACTTC.

V usage is TRBV20-1 and J usage is TRBJ2-6; D call uncertain. The V gene lost 0 bases and the J gene lost 4 bases, with 13 bases spanning the gap. Germline CDR1 DFQATT, CDR2 SNEGSKA (reference sequence). The CDR3 extends over 16 amino acids. CDR3 nucleotides: TGCAGTGCTAGAGATCACGGCGGAACCGGGGCCAACGTCCTGACTTTC. Translating gives CSARDHGGTGANVLTF.

This clonotype was seen a handful of times. The chain has TRBV4-2 and TRBJ2-5; D is unresolved. V was trimmed by 0 bases and J by 2 bases, leaving 7 bases between them. Germline V CDR1 and CDR2: LGHNA, YNFKEQ. CDR3 length: 14 amino acids. The CDR3 DNA reads TGTGCCAGCAGCCAAGAAGCGCCGCAAGAGACCCAGTACTTC. Translating gives CASSQEAPQETQYF.

This clonotype has more than one count but fewer than ten. V usage is TRBV5-1 and J usage is TRBJ2-3; D might be TRBD1 (5 bases). The CDR3 length is 15 residues. Germline lookup yields CDR1 SGHRS and CDR2 YFSETQ. V lost 2 bases to trimming and J lost 2 bases, with 12 bases between them. CDR3 sequence reads: CASSFSSGNTDTQYF. Written as DNA, the CDR3 is TGCGCCAGCAGCTTCTCTTCAGGGAACACAGATACGCAGTATTTT.

The chain uses TRBV28 and TRBJ2-7; no definite D call. CDR1 is MDHEN and CDR2 is SYDVKM in the germline V gene. The CDR3 sequence is 14 residues long. The V end was cut by 3 bases, the J end by 2 bases, with 11 bases between. CDR3 protein: CASSFGSHTYEQYF. The CDR3 bases are TGTGCCAGCAGTTTTGGGTCCCATACCTACGAGCAGTACTTC. Full variable domain (rest looked up from reference TRBV28 and TRBJ2-7): DVKVTQSSRYLVKRTGEKVFLECVQDMDHENMFWYRQDPGLGLRLIYFSYDVKMKEKGDIPEGYSVSREKKERFSLILESASTNQTSMYLCASSFGSHTYEQYFGPGTRLTVT.

This clonotype has a handful of counts. The J gene is TRBJ2-3, the V gene TRBV2; weak D call: TRBD2 (6 bases). This CDR3 is built from 14 residues. The germline gives CDR1 SNHLY, CDR2 FYNNEI. Trimming cost V 7 bases and J 5 bases, with 16 bases left between them. DNA of the CDR3: TGTGCCAGCACGGCGGGGCTCGGGGGAGATACGCAGTATTTT. Amino acid sequence: CASTAGLGGDTQYF.

This clonotype turned up a few times. The V and J genes are TRBV7-6 and TRBJ2-7; 8 nucleotides align to TRBD1. The CDR3 loop spans 17 amino acids. Germline assignment: CDR1 SGHVS and CDR2 FNYEAQ. The junction had 10 bases not matched to a gene; V was cut back by 2 bases and J by 1 base. The CDR3 region is CASSLRDRTKGSYEQYF. The CDR3, as DNA: TGTGCCAGCAGCTTAAGGGACAGGACAAAAGGGTCCTACGAGCAGTACTTC.

There are many counts of this clonotype. The gene calls are TRBV7-2 and TRBJ2-7; D gene uncertain. The germline gives CDR1 SGHTA, CDR2 FQGNSA. The CDR3 runs to 15 residues. Trimming left V 3 bases short and J 1 base short, with 13 bases between. The CDR3 sequence: CASSFRTTISYEQYF. The CDR3 nucleotides are TGTGCCAGCAGCTTTCGAACGACAATTTCCTACGAGCAGTACTTC.

This clonotype was recorded a few times. The V gene is TRBV3-1, the J gene TRBJ2-7; no clear D. This CDR3 comprises 12 residues. V lost 3 bases and J lost 3, with 6 bases in between. CDR1 is LGHDT, CDR2 YNNKEL, per germline (reference sequence). CDR3 sequence reads: CASSQTVYEQYF. The CDR3 bases are TGTGCCAGCAGCCAGACTGTCTACGAGCAGTACTTC.

This clonotype turned up a few times. The rearrangement links TRBV5-1 to TRBJ2-7; 13 bases align to TRBD2. The germline V gene has CDR1 SGHRS and CDR2 YFSETQ. Trimming took 2 bases from V and 3 from J; bases not matched to a gene: 8. The CDR3 runs 17 residues. The CDR3 DNA sequence: TGCGCCAGCAGCTTCTCTACTAGCGGGAGGGCCGGCTACGAGCAGTACTTC. It specifies CASSFSTSGRAGYEQYF. Drawing the rest from reference TRBV5-1 and TRBJ2-7, the complete variable domain is KAGVTQTPRYLIKTRGQQVTLSCSPISGHRSVSWYQQTPGQGLQFLFEYFSETQRNKGNFPGRFSGRQFSNSRSEMNVSTLELGDSALYLCASSFSTSGRAGYEQYFGPGTRLTVT.

This clonotype was detected a few times. The chain links TRBV7-2 to TRBJ2-7; D uncertain. CDR3 length: 13 amino acids. Trimming cost V 2 bases and J 3 bases, with 8 bases left between them. CDR1 SGHTA and CDR2 FQGNSA come from the germline V gene. The CDR3 region has the DNA TGTGCCAGCAGCTTACTACACCTCTACGAGCAGTACTTC. Amino acid sequence: CASSLLHLYEQYF. The whole variable domain, filled in from reference TRBV7-2 and TRBJ2-7, reads GAGVSQSPSNKVTEKGKDVELRCDPISGHTALYWYRQSLGQGLEFLIYFQGNSAPDKSGLPSDRFSAERTGGSVSTLTIQRTQQEDSAVYLCASSLLHLYEQYFGPGTRLTVT.

The chain uses TRBV5-1 and TRBJ2-1; the D is unclear. With 4 bases removed from V and 0 bases from J, the gap between germline ends came to 23 bases. The CDR3 has 19 residues. Germline V CDR1 and CDR2: SGHRS, YFSETQ. The DNA of the CDR3 is TGCGCCAGCAGCAGGACGTCTTGGCAGTTAAGACTCTCCTACAATGAGCAGTTCTTC. Amino acids: CASSRTSWQLRLSYNEQFF. Based on the CDR3 plus reference TRBV5-1 and TRBJ2-1, the full variable domain is KAGVTQTPRYLIKTRGQQVTLSCSPISGHRSVSWYQQTPGQGLQFLFEYFSETQRNKGNFPGRFSGRQFSNSRSEMNVSTLELGDSALYLCASSRTSWQLRLSYNEQFFGPGTRLTVL.

This clonotype was counted only a few times. CDR3 protein: CAISDRGGRVSTDTQYF. The CDR3 DNA reads as TGTGCCATCAGTGATCGAGGCGGGAGGGTTAGCACAGATACGCAGTATTTT. The rearrangement links TRBV10-3 to TRBJ2-3; 9 bases are shared with TRBD2. The CDR3 spans 17 residues. J was trimmed by 0 bases and V by 3 bases; bases with no gene match: 7. The germline gives CDR1 ENHRY, CDR2 SYGVKD.

J is TRBJ2-1 and V is TRBV24-1; D remains ambiguous. Germline V gives CDR1 KGHDR, CDR2 SFDVKD. The CDR3 contains 17 residues. Trimming removed 5 bases from V and 5 bases from J, with 21 bases in between. The CDR3 protein is CATSAPLKGPLDNEQFF. The DNA for the CDR3 is TGTGCCACCAGTGCCCCTTTAAAGGGTCCCTTGGACAATGAGCAGTTCTTC.

This clonotype appeared a few times. The genes are TRBV5-1 and TRBJ2-7; D may be TRBD1 (6 bases). The V end was cut by 4 bases, the J end by 0 bases, with 11 bases between. The germline V gene encodes CDR1 SGHRS and CDR2 YFSETQ. This CDR3 spans 14 amino acids. The CDR3 nucleotides read TGCGCCAGCAGCCCCAGGGGTCCCTCCTACGAGCAGTACTTC. This translates into CASSPRGPSYEQYF. Filled out from reference TRBV5-1 and TRBJ2-7, the complete variable domain reads KAGVTQTPRYLIKTRGQQVTLSCSPISGHRSVSWYQQTPGQGLQFLFEYFSETQRNKGNFPGRFSGRQFSNSRSEMNVSTLELGDSALYLCASSPRGPSYEQYFGPGTRLTVT.

This clonotype has at least ten counts. CDR3 sequence reads: CASSLGSHRHEQFF. CDR3 nucleotide sequence: TGTGCCAGCAGTTTGGGATCCCATCGGCATGAGCAGTTCTTC. This chain connects TRBV2 to TRBJ2-1, with D unresolved. The V end lost 5 bases, the J end lost 8 bases, and 16 bases lay between the germline ends. The CDR3 has 14 residues. Germline CDR1 reads SNHLY; CDR2 reads FYNNEI.

The rearrangement joins TRBV28 to TRBJ1-6; D is unclear. CDR1 and CDR2 (germline): MDHEN, SYDVKM. CDR3 length equals 13 residues. V was clipped by 8 bases and J by 3 bases, with 8 bases between them. CDR3: CASLKLYNSPLHF. The DNA of the CDR3 is TGTGCCAGCTTGAAGCTCTATAATTCACCCCTCCACTTT.

This clonotype was observed a few times. V gene TRBV10-3 combines with J gene TRBJ2-1; the D is unclear. Germline-derived CDR1 and CDR2 are ENHRY and SYGVKD. V dropped 4 bases and J dropped 1 base, with 14 bases sitting between them. The CDR3 runs 16 residues. The CDR3 reads CAISGLRENSYNEQFF. As DNA, the CDR3 is TGTGCCATCAGTGGTCTCAGAGAGAATTCCTACAATGAGCAGTTCTTC.

The V call is TRBV11-3, the J call TRBJ2-1; 7 bases map to TRBD1. CDR3 length: 15 residues. Germline V gives CDR1 SGHNT, CDR2 YENEEA. With 1 base clipped from V and 2 bases from J, the junction kept 2 bases outside the gene matches. The CDR3 spells CASSLAQGTYNEQFF. In DNA, the CDR3 is TGTGCCAGCAGCTTAGCACAGGGGACCTACAATGAGCAGTTCTTC.

This clonotype was recorded many times. This chain connects TRBV2 to TRBJ2-3; 11 positions match TRBD2. The CDR3 has 14 residues. The ends lost 7 bases at V and 2 bases at J; junction bases unmatched: 2. Germline-derived CDR1 and CDR2 are SNHLY and FYNNEI. This chain's CDR3 is CASKLAGATDTQYF. Written as DNA, the CDR3 is TGTGCCAGCAAACTAGCGGGGGCCACAGATACGCAGTATTTT.

V gene TRBV6-5 combines with J gene TRBJ1-1, with a weak D call TRBD1 (6 bases). Trimming shortened V by 0 bases and J by 7 bases, and 21 bases separated the two germline ends. The germline V gene encodes CDR1 MNHEY and CDR2 SVGAGI. The length of the CDR3 is 17 residues. CDR3 bases: TGTGCCAGCAGTTACTCGGGCGGGACATGGGGGAACCTTGAAGCTTTCTTT. It translates to CASSYSGGTWGNLEAFF.

This clonotype has a handful of counts. The chain has TRBV5-1 and TRBJ2-3, with 7 bases matching TRBD1. Germline assignment: CDR1 SGHRS and CDR2 YFSETQ. This CDR3 spans 14 amino acids. J lost 1 base, V lost 7 bases, and 6 bases had no gene match. The CDR3 bases are TGCGCCAGCCTACCCACAGGGGGCACAGATACGCAGTATTTT. Translated, it gives CASLPTGGTDTQYF.

This clonotype was observed a handful of times. The V gene is TRBV24-1, the J gene TRBJ2-3, with D perhaps TRBD1 (5 bases). This CDR3 contains 14 residues. Germline V gene sequence: CDR1 KGHDR, CDR2 SFDVKD. The ends were cut back, 3 bases at V and 1 base at J, with 7 bases in the middle. The CDR3 spells CATSDPTGTDTQYF. The CDR3 bases are TGTGCCACCAGTGATCCGACAGGCACAGATACGCAGTATTTT.